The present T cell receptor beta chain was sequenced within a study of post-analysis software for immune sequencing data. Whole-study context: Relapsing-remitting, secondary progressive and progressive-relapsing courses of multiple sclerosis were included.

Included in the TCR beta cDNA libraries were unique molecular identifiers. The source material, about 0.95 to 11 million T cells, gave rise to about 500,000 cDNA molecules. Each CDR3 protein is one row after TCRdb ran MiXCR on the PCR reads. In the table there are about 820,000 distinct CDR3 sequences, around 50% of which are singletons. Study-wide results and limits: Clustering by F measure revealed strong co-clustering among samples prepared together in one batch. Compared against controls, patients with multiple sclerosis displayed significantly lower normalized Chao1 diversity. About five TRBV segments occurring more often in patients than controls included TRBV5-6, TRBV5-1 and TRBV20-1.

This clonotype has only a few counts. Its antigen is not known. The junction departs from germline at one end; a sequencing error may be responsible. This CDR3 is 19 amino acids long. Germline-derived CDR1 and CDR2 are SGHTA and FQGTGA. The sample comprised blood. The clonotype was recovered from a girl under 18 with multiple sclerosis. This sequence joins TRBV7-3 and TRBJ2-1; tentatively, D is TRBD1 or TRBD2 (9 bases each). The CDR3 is CASSTRQGVNSGRYSEQFF. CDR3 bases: TGTGCCAGCAGCACCCGACAGGGGGTTAATAGCGGGAGATACAGTGAGCAGTTCTTC.